The 17 T cell receptor beta chains below were found in one sample sequenced in a study of shared T cell receptors in the human thymus. Assay: immunoSEQ multiplex PCR; the TCRdb copy retains only in-frame clones and omits some. Here the sample spans hundreds of thousands of clones, more than 75% being singletons. The same data also went into a second study, on human thymus T cells.

The sequencing input was thymocytes. Every receptor here comes from a boy in the first two years of life with a congenital heart defect.

The chain is built from TRBV29-1 and TRBJ2-5; 8 nucleotides line up with TRBD2. The CDR3 length is 13 residues. With 6 bases clipped from V and 4 bases from J, the junction kept 7 bases outside the gene matches. The germline gives CDR1 SQVTM, CDR2 ANQGSEA. The CDR3 here is CSVSGRAIETQYF. The CDR3 nucleotides are TGCAGCGTCTCCGGGAGGGCCATAGAGACCCAGTACTTC.

Here the CDR3 DNA reads TGTGCCAGCAGTTCGAAAAGACAGGTCTCCTACGAGCAGTACTTC. It codes for CASSSKRQVSYEQYF. The rearrangement links TRBV6-5 to TRBJ2-7; tentatively, D is TRBD1 (6 bases). The CDR3 contains 15 residues. Germline CDR1 MNHEY, CDR2 SVGAGI. V lost 4 bases to trimming and J lost 0 bases, with 13 bases between them.

CDR3 region: CASSPDSLETQYF. The CDR3 bases are TGTGCCAGCAGCCCGGACAGCTTGGAGACCCAGTACTTC. The V call is TRBV6-5, the J call TRBJ2-5; a possible D gene is TRBD1 (6 bases). The CDR3 is 13 residues long. Germline-derived CDR1 and CDR2 are MNHEY and SVGAGI. The V end was cut by 6 bases, the J end by 5 bases, with 13 bases between.

CDR3 sequence (DNA): TGTGCCAGCAGCGCGGGACTAGCCCGCTACGAGCAGTACTTC. Its translation: CASSAGLARYEQYF. V usage is TRBV7-6 and J usage is TRBJ2-7; 9 bases align to TRBD2. The CDR3 is made up of 14 amino acids. V was clipped by 5 bases and J by 3 bases; unmatched bases: 5. The germline V gene has CDR1 SGHVS and CDR2 FNYEAQ.

This rearrangement joins TRBV12-5 to TRBJ1-1; TRBD1 matches 10 bases. J lost 7 bases, V lost 2 bases, and 16 bases had no gene match. From germline, CDR1 is LGHNT and CDR2 FRNRAP. This CDR3 is 18 amino acids long. The CDR3 DNA reads TGTGCTAGTGGTTTGCCCTACCGGGACAGGGGAGAATATGATGAAGCTTTCTTT. Its translation is CASGLPYRDRGEYDEAFF.

The genes are TRBV7-6 and TRBJ2-7; 10 nucleotides agree with TRBD1. V trimming: 1 base; J trimming: 3 bases; junction bases outside the gene matches: 15. Germline V gives CDR1 SGHVS, CDR2 FNYEAQ. This CDR3 spans 19 amino acids. CDR3 sequence: CASSLGSRAPGQGIYEQYF. The CDR3, as DNA: TGTGCCAGCAGCTTAGGAAGCAGAGCCCCGGGACAGGGGATCTACGAGCAGTACTTC.

In its sample, this clone was seen once. V gene TRBV5-1 combines with J gene TRBJ2-1; 8 bases map to TRBD2. V gave up 1 base and J gave up 0 bases; unmatched junction bases: 9. CDR1 and CDR2 (germline): SGHRS, YFSETQ. The CDR3 contains 18 residues. CDR3 nucleotide sequence: TGCGCCAGCAGCTTGCGCCTAGCGGGCAAATCCTCCTACAATGAGCAGTTCTTC. It encodes CASSLRLAGKSSYNEQFF.

Comments on this clone: In the same sample, other DNA sequences code for this CDR3. The gene calls are TRBV5-1 and TRBJ2-5, with 7 positions matching TRBD2. In germline, CDR1 is SGHRS, CDR2 YFSETQ. The trim removed 0 bases at V and 5 bases at J, leaving 1 base unmatched. The CDR3 loop spans 13 amino acids. CDR3 in amino acids: CASSLAGGETQYF. CDR3 sequence (DNA): TGCGCCAGCAGCTTGGCCGGGGGGGAGACCCAGTACTTC.

This clone was seen just once. The rearrangement uses TRBV9 and TRBJ2-7, with 11 bases aligning to TRBD2. The germline V gene has CDR1 SGDLS and CDR2 YYNGEE. Losses at the gene ends were 0 bases for V and 2 bases for J; bases not matched to a gene: 4. The CDR3 contains 16 residues. CDR3 region: CASSVEGTSGTYEQYF. In DNA, the CDR3 is TGTGCCAGCAGCGTAGAAGGGACTAGCGGAACCTACGAGCAGTACTTC. The whole variable domain, filled in from reference TRBV9 and TRBJ2-7, reads DSGVTQTPKHLITATGQRVTLRCSPRSGDLSVYWYQQSLDQGLQFLIQYYNGEERAKGNILERFSAQQFPDLHSELNLSSLELGDSALYFCASSVEGTSGTYEQYFGPGTRLTVT.

The V call is TRBV11-2, the J call TRBJ2-3; no clear D gene. The germline V gene encodes CDR1 SGHAT and CDR2 FQNNGV. CDR3 length equals 15 residues. V was trimmed by 1 base and J by 0 bases, leaving 8 bases between them. CDR3 sequence (DNA): TGTGCCAGCAGCTTAGGATTGGCTAGCACAGATACGCAGTATTTT. It specifies CASSLGLASTDTQYF.

This chain uses TRBV5-6 with TRBJ2-1, with 14 positions matching TRBD2. The CDR3 contains 16 residues. Germline loops: CDR1 SGHDT, CDR2 YYEEEE. The junction had 6 bases not matched to a gene; V was cut back by 4 bases and J by 6 bases. CDR3 sequence: CASSRTSGRPINEQFF. CDR3 coding DNA: TGTGCCAGCAGCCGGACTAGCGGGAGGCCCATCAATGAGCAGTTCTTC.

This clone was observed a handful of times. The chain joins TRBV7-2 to TRBJ2-7; 12 bases agree with TRBD1. CDR1 SGHTA and CDR2 FQGNSA come from the germline V gene. The CDR3 is made up of 18 amino acids. The V segment lost 1 base and the J segment 2 bases; nucleotides outside the gene matches: 9. CDR3 protein: CASSLEGQGATVTYEQYF. CDR3 nucleotides: TGTGCCAGCAGCTTAGAGGGACAGGGGGCGACTGTAACCTACGAGCAGTACTTC.

The chain has TRBV9 and TRBJ2-5, with D hard to call. CDR1 and CDR2 from the germline V gene are SGDLS and YYNGEE. Between the trimmed V and J ends, which lost 4 bases and 1 base, there was a span of 11 bases. CDR3 length equals 14 residues. CDR3 in amino acids: CASSPTPVQETQYF. The CDR3 DNA follows: TGTGCCAGCAGCCCCACCCCGGTCCAAGAGACCCAGTACTTC.

This chain links TRBV13 with TRBJ1-2; possible D gene TRBD1, 5 bases. Germline CDR1 PRHDT, CDR2 FYEKMQ (reference sequence). The CDR3 runs to 14 residues. Trimming left V 7 bases short and J 4 bases short, with 16 bases between. The CDR3: CASTKTGHPYGYTF. The CDR3 DNA reads as TGTGCCAGCACCAAGACTGGACACCCCTATGGCTACACCTTC.

The V call is TRBV28, the J call TRBJ1-1; tentative D call: TRBD1 (5 bases). Trimming stripped 5 bases from V and 4 bases from J, with 17 bases between. This CDR3 contains 15 residues. Germline V gene data show CDR1 as MDHEN and CDR2 as SYDVKM. The CDR3 nucleotides are TGTGCCAGCAGTCAGACCCAGGGTTTAGGCACTGAAGCTTTCTTT. It translates to CASSQTQGLGTEAFF.

The genes are TRBV4-1 and TRBJ1-2; possible D gene TRBD1, 5 bases. Trimming pared 2 bases from V and 0 bases from J, leaving 16 bases between. CDR3 length: 17 amino acids. Germline V gene lookup returns CDR1 MGHRA and CDR2 YSYEKL. The CDR3 bases are TGCGCCAGCAGCCAAAACCCGACAGAACCTGCTAACTATGGCTACACCTTC. Translating gives CASSQNPTEPANYGYTF.

The sample holds one count of this clone. The chain is built from TRBV2 and TRBJ2-1; TRBD2 matches at 11 bases. This CDR3 contains 15 residues. The ends lost 3 bases at V and 7 bases at J; junction bases unmatched: 5. From germline, CDR1 is SNHLY and CDR2 FYNNEI. The CDR3 region has the DNA TGTGCCAGCAGTGACTCTAGCGGGAGGTATAATGAGCAGTTCTTC. Protein sequence: CASSDSSGRYNEQFF.